The entry below describes one T cell receptor (beta chain). Its specificity is unknown. The sample belongs to a study of cytomegalovirus exposure and HLA in healthy donors. The CDR3 consists of 14 residues. Germline V gene lookup returns CDR1 SGHDN and CDR2 FVKESK. V was pared by 1 base and J by 7 bases, with 3 bases of the junction left unmatched. Whole-study results and caveats: Altogether, about 160 TCR beta chains were recorded as cytomegalovirus-associated. TRBV6-2, TRBV6-3 and other indistinguishable V segments were excluded.

The PCR had 60 Vbeta and 13 Jbeta primers. TCRdb's table, derived via immunoSEQ multiplex PCR, lists solely in-frame clones and lacks some. The table has 180,000 or so clones, approximately 83% seen once; the top ten hold around a tenth. This sequence joins TRBV14 and TRBJ1-2; TRBD1 aligns across 10 bases. The receptor was derived from a man aged 18 to 30 in good health and CMV-seropositive. The specimen sequenced was PBMCs. The chain's CDR3 is CASSQGQGAIGYTF. CDR3 DNA sequence: TGTGCCAGCAGCCAAGGACAGGGGGCTATTGGCTACACCTTC.